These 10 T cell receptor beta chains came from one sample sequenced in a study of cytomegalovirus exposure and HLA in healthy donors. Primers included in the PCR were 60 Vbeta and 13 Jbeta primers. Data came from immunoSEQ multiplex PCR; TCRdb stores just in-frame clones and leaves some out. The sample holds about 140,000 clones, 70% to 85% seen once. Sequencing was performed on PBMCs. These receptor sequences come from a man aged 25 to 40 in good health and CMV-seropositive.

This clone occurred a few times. The CDR3 nucleotides read TGTGCCAGCACAGGGTCGCGCAATCAGCCCCAGCATTTT. Its translation is CASTGSRNQPQHF. The rearrangement links TRBV28 to TRBJ1-5, with D tentatively TRBD1 (5 bases). Between the trimmed V and J ends, which lost 7 bases and 2 bases, there was a span of 9 bases. CDR1 and CDR2 from the germline V gene are MDHEN and SYDVKM. This CDR3 contains 13 residues.

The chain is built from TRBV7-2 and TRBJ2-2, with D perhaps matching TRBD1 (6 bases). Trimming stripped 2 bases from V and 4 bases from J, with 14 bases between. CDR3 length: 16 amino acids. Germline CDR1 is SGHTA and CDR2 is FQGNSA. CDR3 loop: CASSLYPGVSTGELFF. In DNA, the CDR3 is TGTGCCAGCAGCTTATATCCAGGGGTGTCCACCGGGGAGCTGTTTTTT.

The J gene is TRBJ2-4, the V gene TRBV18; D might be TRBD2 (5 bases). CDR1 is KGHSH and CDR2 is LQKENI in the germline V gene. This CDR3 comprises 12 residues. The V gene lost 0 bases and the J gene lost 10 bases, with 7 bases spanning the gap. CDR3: CASSPPGGIQYF. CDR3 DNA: TGTGCCAGCTCACCACCGGGCGGGATTCAGTACTTC.

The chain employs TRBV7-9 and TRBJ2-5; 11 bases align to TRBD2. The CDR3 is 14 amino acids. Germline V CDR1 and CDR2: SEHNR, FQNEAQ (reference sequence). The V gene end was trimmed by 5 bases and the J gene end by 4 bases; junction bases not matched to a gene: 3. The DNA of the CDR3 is TGTGCCAGCAGCACCACTAGCGGGGGAGAGACCCAGTACTTC. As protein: CASSTTSGGETQYF.

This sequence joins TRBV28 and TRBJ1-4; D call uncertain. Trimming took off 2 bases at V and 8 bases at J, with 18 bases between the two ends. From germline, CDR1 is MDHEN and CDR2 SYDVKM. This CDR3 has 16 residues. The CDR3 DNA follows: TGTGCCAGCAGTTTAATGACTTCACCGGCTTTGGAAAAACTGTTTTTT. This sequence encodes CASSLMTSPALEKLFF.

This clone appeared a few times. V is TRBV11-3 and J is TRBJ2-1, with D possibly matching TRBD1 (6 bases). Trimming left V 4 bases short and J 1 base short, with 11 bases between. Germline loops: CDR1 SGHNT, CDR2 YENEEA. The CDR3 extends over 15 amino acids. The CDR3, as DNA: TGTGCCAGCAGCTCGTACAGGGATTCCTACAATGAGCAGTTCTTC. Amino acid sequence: CASSSYRDSYNEQFF.

The CDR3 DNA follows: TGCGCCAGCAGCCAAGATTGGACTAGTAGTGCCCCGGATGAGCAGTTCTTC. It is translated as CASSQDWTSSAPDEQFF. The rearrangement links TRBV4-1 to TRBJ2-1; TRBD2 matches 7 bases. Germline CDR1 MGHRA, CDR2 YSYEKL. V gave up 0 bases and J gave up 8 bases; unmatched junction bases: 13. CDR3 size: 17 residues.

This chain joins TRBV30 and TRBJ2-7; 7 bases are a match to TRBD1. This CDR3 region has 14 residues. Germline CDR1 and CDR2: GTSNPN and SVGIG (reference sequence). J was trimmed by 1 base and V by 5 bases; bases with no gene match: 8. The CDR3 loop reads CAWRTTGVSYEQYF. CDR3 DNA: TGTGCCTGGCGTACCACAGGGGTTTCCTACGAGCAGTACTTC.

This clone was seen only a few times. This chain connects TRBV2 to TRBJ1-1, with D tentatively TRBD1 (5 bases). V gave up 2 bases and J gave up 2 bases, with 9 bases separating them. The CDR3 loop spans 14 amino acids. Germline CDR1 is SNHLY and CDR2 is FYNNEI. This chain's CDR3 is CASSERQTNTEAFF. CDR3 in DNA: TGTGCCAGCAGTGAACGACAGACTAACACTGAAGCTTTCTTT.

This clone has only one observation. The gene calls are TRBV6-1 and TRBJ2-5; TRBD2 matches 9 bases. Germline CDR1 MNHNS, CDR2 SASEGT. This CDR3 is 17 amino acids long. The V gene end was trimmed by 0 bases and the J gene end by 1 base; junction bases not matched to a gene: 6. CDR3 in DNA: TGTGCCAGCAGTGAAGCGGGGGGACTAGCCTTCCAAGAGACCCAGTACTTC. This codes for CASSEAGGLAFQETQYF.